This entry describes one TCR beta chain. Germline V gene lookup returns CDR1 LGHNA and CDR2 YSLEER. The CDR3 covers 17 residues. V lost 4 bases, J lost 8 bases, and 16 bases stayed unmatched. Assay: immunoSEQ multiplex PCR; the TCRdb copy retains only in-frame clones and omits some. The sample shows about 2 million clones, about 94% of them seen only once. The naive CD8 subset, CD45RO-negative cells positively selected for CCR7, excluded terminally differentiated effector memory CD45RA+ cells. The sample comes from a study of shared clonotypes between healthy human individuals. Sequencing was performed on naive CD8+ T cells sorted from blood. This TCR was recovered from a man aged 18 to 35 in good health. The chain carries TRBV4-3 and TRBJ2-1; 8 bases match TRBD2. The CDR3 sequence is CASSLADSQRETYEQFF. DNA of the CDR3: TGCGCCAGCAGCCTCGCTGACTCCCAGCGGGAGACCTATGAGCAGTTCTTC.